This is a list of T cell receptor beta chains from one sample in a study of T cell changes during pregnancy in multiple sclerosis. Clones were sequenced by immunoSEQ multiplex PCR, and TCRdb holds only the in-frame ones, with some missing. The sample has tens of thousands of clones, about 91% seen once. The source was peripheral blood, collected in the first trimester of pregnancy. All receptors derive from a female donor in good health, enrolled as a control in a pregnancy study. CDR3s include the opening cysteine and the closing phenylalanine or tryptophan. A D gene is named only where the DNA matches it firmly. Clone size is stated in some rows and not others, as once, few, many or a class when expanded.

V: TRBV7-8; J: TRBJ2-1; size: .; D: .; CDR3: CASSGPDAEQFF; DNA: TGTGCCAGCAGCGGCCCCGATGCAGAACAGTTCTTC
V: TRBV2; J: TRBJ2-3; size: .; D: TRBD2; CDR3: CASSELAGDSVDTQYF; DNA: TGTGCCAGCAGTGAACTAGCGGGAGATTCCGTAGATACGCAGTATTTT
V: TRBV27; J: TRBJ1-1; size: .; D: .; CDR3: CASLPSSGTEAFF; DNA: TGTGCCAGCCTCCCGTCGTCGGGAACTGAAGCTTTCTTT
V: TRBV7-9; J: TRBJ2-5; size: .; D: .; CDR3: CASSLDLAEKYF; DNA: TGTGCCAGCAGCCTGGACTTGGCGGAGAAGTACTTC
V: TRBV5-1; J: TRBJ2-5; size: .; D: .; CDR3: CASSELETQYF; DNA: TGCGCCAGCAGCGAGCTAGAGACCCAGTACTTC
V: TRBV13; J: TRBJ2-1; size: .; D: .; CDR3: CASSHRTGGYNEQFF; DNA: TGTGCCAGCAGCCACCGGACTGGAGGGTACAATGAGCAGTTCTTC
V: TRBV10-1; J: TRBJ2-5; size: once; D: .; CDR3: CASSENAGWPQYF; DNA: TGCGCCAGCAGTGAGAATGCGGGATGGCCCCAGTACTTC
V: TRBV10-3; J: TRBJ2-1; size: .; D: TRBD2; CDR3: CAISESGTSGIRGNEQFF; DNA: TGTGCCATCAGTGAGTCCGGGACTAGCGGGATTAGGGGCAATGAGCAGTTCTTC
V: TRBV4-3; J: TRBJ2-7; size: .; D: .; CDR3: CASSQDNGYEQYF; DNA: TGCGCCAGCAGCCAAGATAACGGCTACGAGCAGTACTTC
V: TRBV7-7; J: TRBJ2-1; size: .; D: TRBD2; CDR3: CASSPNRGERGEQFF; DNA: TGTGCCAGCAGCCCCAACCGGGGCGAGCGGGGTGAGCAGTTCTTC
V: TRBV5-1; J: TRBJ2-2; size: .; D: TRBD2; CDR3: CASSVLAGTNTGELFF; DNA: TGCGCCAGCAGCGTGCTAGCGGGGACGAACACCGGGGAGCTGTTTTTT
V: TRBV15; J: TRBJ1-1; size: .; D: TRBD1; CDR3: CATSGGQGKNTEAFF; DNA: TGTGCCACCAGCGGAGGACAGGGAAAGAACACTGAAGCTTTCTTT
V: TRBV6-1; J: TRBJ2-7; size: .; D: TRBD1; CDR3: CASLAGTGISYEQYF; DNA: TGTGCCAGCCTGGCCGGGACAGGGATCTCCTACGAGCAGTACTTC
V: TRBV15; J: TRBJ2-4; size: .; D: .; CDR3: CATSPGGAKNIQYF; DNA: TGTGCCACCAGCCCAGGGGGGGCCAAAAACATTCAGTACTTC
V: TRBV5-8; J: TRBJ1-1; size: .; D: .; CDR3: CASSEWGVEAFF; DNA: TGTGCCAGCAGCGAGTGGGGGGTTGAGGCTTTCTTT
V: TRBV30; J: TRBJ1-2; size: .; D: .; CDR3: CAWRAGGQPLGYTF; DNA: TGTGCCTGGAGGGCCGGAGGACAGCCGTTGGGCTACACCTTC
V: TRBV29-1; J: TRBJ1-2; size: .; D: TRBD1; CDR3: CSVLGDSILGYTF; DNA: TGCAGCGTCTTGGGGGACAGCATCCTTGGCTACACCTTC
V: TRBV9; J: TRBJ1-6; size: .; D: .; CDR3: CASSITGNSPLHF; DNA: TGTGCCAGCAGTATTACAGGGAATTCACCCCTCCACTTT
V: TRBV6-1; J: TRBJ1-1; size: .; D: TRBD1; CDR3: CASRYLGQGSTEAFF; DNA: TGTGCCAGCAGATATTTAGGACAGGGGAGCACTGAAGCTTTCTTT